A single sample is the source of the 4 T cell receptor beta chains below, sequenced in a study of T cell repertoires in cytomegalovirus infection. TCRdb re-derived calls from the reads in MiXCR, one entry per CDR3 protein. The sample carries 350,000 to 500,000 distinct CDR3 sequences, about 33% recorded once. Sequencing was done on a sample of PBMCs. The receptors shown here come from a human donor in good health (CMV status not recorded). Some clones in this sample may be carry-over from other donors' samples.

The CDR3: CASRDGPETQYF. CDR3 nucleotides: TGTGCCAGCAGGGATGGGCCAGAGACCCAGTACTTC. This chain joins TRBV6-2 or TRBV6-3 and TRBJ2-5, with D unresolved. The V and J ends lost 6 bases and 4 bases respectively, with 9 bases between them. In germline, CDR1 is MNHEY, CDR2 SVGEGT. The CDR3 is made up of 12 amino acids.

This clonotype was picked up many times. The CDR3 DNA reads TGTGCCAGCAGCTTAGGGGCAGGGGATAATGAGCAGTTCTTC. Amino acids: CASSLGAGDNEQFF. This chain uses TRBV7-2 with TRBJ2-1; tentative D call: TRBD1 (6 bases). CDR3 length: 14 amino acids. Germline V gene data show CDR1 as SGHTA and CDR2 as FQGNSA. V lost 1 base to trimming and J lost 7 bases, with 11 bases between them.

In the case of this clonotype: One end of the junction is discordant with germline, which a read error may explain. V usage is TRBV7-6 and J usage is TRBJ1-3, with D tentatively TRBD1 (6 bases). CDR1 and CDR2 from the germline V gene are SGHVS and FNYEAQ. The CDR3 consists of 17 residues. This CDR3 is CASSPRPGDFSGNTLYF. For the CDR3, the DNA is TGTGCCAGCAGCCCGCGGCCAGGGGACTTCTCTGGAAACACCCTATATTTT.

The CDR3, as DNA: TGTGCCAGCAGTCGCAAAGGGGCGACGGTTAAGTCTCAGCCCCAGCATTTT. Residues: CASSRKGATVKSQPQHF. The chain uses TRBV12-3 or TRBV12-4 and TRBJ1-5; possible D gene TRBD1, 5 bases. V lost 5 bases and J 6 bases, leaving 23 bases between the germline ends. The CDR3 spans 17 residues.